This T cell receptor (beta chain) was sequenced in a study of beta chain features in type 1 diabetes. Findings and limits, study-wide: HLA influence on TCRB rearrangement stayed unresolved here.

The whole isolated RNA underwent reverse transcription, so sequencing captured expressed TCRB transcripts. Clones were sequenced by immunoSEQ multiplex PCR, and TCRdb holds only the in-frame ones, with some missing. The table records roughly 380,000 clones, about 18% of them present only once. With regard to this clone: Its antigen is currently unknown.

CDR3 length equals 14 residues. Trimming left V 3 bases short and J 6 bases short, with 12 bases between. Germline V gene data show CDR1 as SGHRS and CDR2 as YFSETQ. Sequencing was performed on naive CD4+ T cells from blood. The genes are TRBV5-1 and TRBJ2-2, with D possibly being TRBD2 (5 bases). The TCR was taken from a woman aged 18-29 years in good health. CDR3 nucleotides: TGCGCCAGCAGCTGGGCTAGCCCGGCCGGGGAGCTGTTTTTT. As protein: CASSWASPAGELFF. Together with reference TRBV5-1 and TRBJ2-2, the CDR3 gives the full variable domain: KAGVTQTPRYLIKTRGQQVTLSCSPISGHRSVSWYQQTPGQGLQFLFEYFSETQRNKGNFPGRFSGRQFSNSRSEMNVSTLELGDSALYLCASSWASPAGELFFGEGSRLTVL.